These 5 T cell receptor beta chains share one sample of origin, sequenced in a study of T cells in localized non-small cell lung cancer. Libraries were prepared by immunoSEQ multiplex PCR; TCRdb keeps only in-frame clonotypes and omits some of them. Of under 95,000 clones in the sample, more than 70% were seen once. The sequenced sample was peripheral blood, obtained before any cancer treatment. These receptors were taken from a female donor of 60 years or more with stage I lung adenocarcinoma.

The CDR3 loop reads CASSQDIPGGHGELFF. DNA for the CDR3: TGCGCCAGCAGCCAAGATATCCCGGGGGGTCACGGGGAGCTGTTTTTT. This rearrangement joins TRBV4-1 to TRBJ2-2; the match to TRBD2 covers 7 bases. The junction had 8 bases not matched to a gene; V was cut back by 0 bases and J by 7 bases. The CDR3 consists of 16 residues. CDR1 MGHRA and CDR2 YSYEKL come from the germline V gene.

This clone was observed a few times. The rearrangement uses TRBV16 and TRBJ2-1; perhaps D is TRBD1 or TRBD2 (7 bases each). Germline V gene lookup returns CDR1 KGHSY and CDR2 FQNENV. The V gene lost 4 bases and the J gene lost 8 bases, with 12 bases spanning the gap. The CDR3 is 13 residues long. For the CDR3, the DNA is TGTGCCAGCAGCCCAGGGGGGGCCTATGAGCAGTTCTTC. Translation gives CASSPGGAYEQFF.

This clone was counted a few times. The chain recombines TRBV5-5 with TRBJ2-5, with a weak D call TRBD2 (6 bases). The CDR3 has 15 residues. Germline CDR1 SGHKS, CDR2 YYEKEE (reference sequence). The V and J ends lost 3 bases and 4 bases respectively, with 16 bases between them. For the CDR3, the DNA is TGTGCCAGCAGCTCCTCGGGACTTCATTCAGAGACCCAGTACTTC. This translates into CASSSSGLHSETQYF.

Concerning this clone itself: The conserved final phenylalanine or tryptophan is absent from the CDR3, which likely points to a read error. The genes are TRBV4-2 and TRBJ1-2; D remains unclear. Germline V lookup: CDR1 LGHNA, CDR2 YNFKEQ. The V gene lost 1 base and the J gene lost 8 bases, with 11 bases spanning the gap. The CDR3 has 13 amino acids. CDR3 DNA: TGTGCCAGCAGCCAAGTTGCGGGAGAGGGCTACACCCTC. Its translation is CASSQVAGEGYTL.

The chain is built from TRBV9 and TRBJ2-1; TRBD2 matches at 16 bases. The ends lost 6 bases at V and 10 bases at J; junction bases unmatched: 7. CDR1 is SGDLS and CDR2 is YYNGEE in the germline V gene. This CDR3 contains 15 residues. CDR3 DNA sequence: TGTGCCAGCACCCCCGGGACTAGCGGGGGGGCGGAGCAGTTCTTC. Its translation is CASTPGTSGGAEQFF.